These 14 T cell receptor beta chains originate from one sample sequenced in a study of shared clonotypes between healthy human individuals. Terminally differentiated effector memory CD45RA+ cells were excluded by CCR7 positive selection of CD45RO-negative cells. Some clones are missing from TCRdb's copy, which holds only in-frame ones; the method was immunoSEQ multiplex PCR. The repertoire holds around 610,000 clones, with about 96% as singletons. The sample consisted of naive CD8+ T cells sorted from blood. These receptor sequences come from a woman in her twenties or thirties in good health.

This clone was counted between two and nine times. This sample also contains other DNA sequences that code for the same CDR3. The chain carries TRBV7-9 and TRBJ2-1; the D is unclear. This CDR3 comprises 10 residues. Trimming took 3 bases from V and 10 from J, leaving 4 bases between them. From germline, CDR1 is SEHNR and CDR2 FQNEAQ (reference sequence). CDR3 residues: CASSFDEQFF. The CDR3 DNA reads TGTGCCAGCAGCTTCGACGAGCAGTTCTTC. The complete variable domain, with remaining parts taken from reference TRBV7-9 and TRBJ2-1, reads DTGVSQNPRHKITKRGQNVTFRCDPISEHNRLYWYRQTLGQGPEFLTYFQNEAQLEKSRLLSDRFSAERPKGSFSTLEIQRTEQGDSAMYLCASSFDEQFFGPGTRLTVL.

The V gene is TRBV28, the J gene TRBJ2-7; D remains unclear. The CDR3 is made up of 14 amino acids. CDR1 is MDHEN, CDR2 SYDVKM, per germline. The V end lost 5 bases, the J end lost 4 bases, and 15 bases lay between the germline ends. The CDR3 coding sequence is TGTGCCAGCAGTCCCCGCGGCCCTTCGTACGAGCAGTACTTC. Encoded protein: CASSPRGPSYEQYF.

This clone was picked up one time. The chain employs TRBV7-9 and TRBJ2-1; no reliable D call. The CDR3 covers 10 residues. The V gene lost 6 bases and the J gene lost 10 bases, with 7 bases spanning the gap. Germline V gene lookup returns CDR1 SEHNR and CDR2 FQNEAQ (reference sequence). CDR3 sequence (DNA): TGTGCCAGCAGGCCTGAGGAGCAGTTCTTC. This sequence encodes CASRPEEQFF. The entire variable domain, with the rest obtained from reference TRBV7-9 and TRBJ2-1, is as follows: DTGVSQNPRHKITKRGQNVTFRCDPISEHNRLYWYRQTLGQGPEFLTYFQNEAQLEKSRLLSDRFSAERPKGSFSTLEIQRTEQGDSAMYLCASRPEEQFFGPGTRLTVL.

CDR3 loop: CASSWGGRYEQYF. CDR3 sequence (DNA): TGTGCCAGCAGCTGGGGGGGCCGTTACGAGCAGTACTTC. The J gene is TRBJ2-7, the V gene TRBV5-4, with a weak D call TRBD2 (7 bases). The germline CDR1 and CDR2 sequences are SGHNT and YYREEE (reference sequence). V was clipped by 3 bases and J by 4 bases, with 11 bases between them. This CDR3 spans 13 amino acids. Drawing the rest from reference TRBV5-4 and TRBJ2-7, the complete variable domain is ETGVTQSPTHLIKTRGQQVTLRCSSQSGHNTVSWYQQALGQGPQFIFQYYREEENGRGNFPPRFSGLQFPNYSSELNVNALELDDSALYLCASSWGGRYEQYFGPGTRLTVT.

The CDR3 protein is CASRLFDLRENTGELFF. The CDR3 region has the DNA TGTGCCAGCAGACTCTTTGACCTCCGGGAGAACACCGGGGAGCTGTTTTTT. V usage is TRBV11-2 and J usage is TRBJ2-2; D may be TRBD2 (5 bases). The germline V gene has CDR1 SGHAT and CDR2 FQNNGV. The V and J ends lost 6 bases and 1 base respectively, with 18 bases between them. The CDR3 length is 17 residues.

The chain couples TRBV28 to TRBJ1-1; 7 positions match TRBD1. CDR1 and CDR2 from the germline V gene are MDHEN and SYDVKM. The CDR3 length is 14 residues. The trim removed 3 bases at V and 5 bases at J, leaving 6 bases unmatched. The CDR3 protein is CASSFEGARTEAFF. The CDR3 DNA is TGTGCCAGCAGTTTTGAGGGGGCGAGGACTGAAGCTTTCTTT. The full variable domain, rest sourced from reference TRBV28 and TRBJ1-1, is DVKVTQSSRYLVKRTGEKVFLECVQDMDHENMFWYRQDPGLGLRLIYFSYDVKMKEKGDIPEGYSVSREKKERFSLILESASTNQTSMYLCASSFEGARTEAFFGQGTRLTVV.

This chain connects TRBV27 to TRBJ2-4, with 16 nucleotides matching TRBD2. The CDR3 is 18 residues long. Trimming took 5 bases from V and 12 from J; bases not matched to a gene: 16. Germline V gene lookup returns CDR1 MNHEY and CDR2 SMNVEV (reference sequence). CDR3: CASSRQFWGTSGRGAQYF. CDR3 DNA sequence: TGTGCCAGCAGTAGACAATTCTGGGGGACTAGCGGGAGGGGCGCTCAGTACTTC.

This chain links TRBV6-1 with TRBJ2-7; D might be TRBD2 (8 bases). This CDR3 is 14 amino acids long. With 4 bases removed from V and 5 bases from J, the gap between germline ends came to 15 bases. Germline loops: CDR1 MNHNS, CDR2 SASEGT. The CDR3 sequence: CASSAGQTSDEQYF. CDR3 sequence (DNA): TGTGCCAGCAGTGCGGGACAGACTAGCGACGAGCAGTACTTC.

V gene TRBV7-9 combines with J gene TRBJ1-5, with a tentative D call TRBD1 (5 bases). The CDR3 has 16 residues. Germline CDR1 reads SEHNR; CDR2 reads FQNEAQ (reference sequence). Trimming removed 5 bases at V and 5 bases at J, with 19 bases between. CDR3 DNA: TGTGCCAGCAGCCTCAACTTGAGGGGTCTCCATCAGCCCCAGCATTTT. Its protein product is CASSLNLRGLHQPQHF.

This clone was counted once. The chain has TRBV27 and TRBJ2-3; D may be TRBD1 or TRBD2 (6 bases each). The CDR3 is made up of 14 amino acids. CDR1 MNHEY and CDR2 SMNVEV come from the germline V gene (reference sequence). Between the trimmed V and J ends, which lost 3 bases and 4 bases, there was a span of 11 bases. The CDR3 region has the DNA TGTGCCAGCAGTTTTCGGAGGGGGGCAGATACGCAGTATTTT. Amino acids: CASSFRRGADTQYF.

Here the CDR3 reads CASSLDSRTSGDYEQYF. DNA for the CDR3: TGTGCCAGCAGCTTAGACTCTCGGACTAGCGGGGACTACGAGCAGTACTTC. The chain is built from TRBV11-2 and TRBJ2-7; TRBD2 agrees at 12 bases. This CDR3 comprises 17 residues. Per germline, CDR1 SGHAT and CDR2 FQNNGV. Germline trimming cut 0 bases from V and 3 bases from J; bases unmatched to any gene: 6. Full variable domain (rest looked up from reference TRBV11-2 and TRBJ2-7): EAGVAQSPRYKIIEKRQSVAFWCNPISGHATLYWYQQILGQGPKLLIQFQNNGVVDDSQLPKDRFSAERLKGVDSTLKIQPAKLEDSAVYLCASSLDSRTSGDYEQYFGPGTRLTVT.

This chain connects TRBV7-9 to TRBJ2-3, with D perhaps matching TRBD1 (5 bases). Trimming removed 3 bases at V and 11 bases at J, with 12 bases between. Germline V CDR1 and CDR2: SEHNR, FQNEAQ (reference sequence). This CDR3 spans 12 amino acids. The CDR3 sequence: CASSLDTREQYF. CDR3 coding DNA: TGTGCCAGCAGCTTGGACACTCGAGAGCAGTATTTT. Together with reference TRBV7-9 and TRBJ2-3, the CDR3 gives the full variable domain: DTGVSQNPRHKITKRGQNVTFRCDPISEHNRLYWYRQTLGQGPEFLTYFQNEAQLEKSRLLSDRFSAERPKGSFSTLEIQRTEQGDSAMYLCASSLDTREQYFGPGTRLTVL.

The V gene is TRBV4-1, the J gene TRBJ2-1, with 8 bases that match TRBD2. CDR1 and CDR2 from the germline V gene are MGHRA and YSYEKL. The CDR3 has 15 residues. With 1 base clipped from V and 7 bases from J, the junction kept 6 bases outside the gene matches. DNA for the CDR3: TGCGCCAGCAGCCAAGGGGCCGGGACTAGGAATGAGCAGTTCTTC. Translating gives CASSQGAGTRNEQFF.

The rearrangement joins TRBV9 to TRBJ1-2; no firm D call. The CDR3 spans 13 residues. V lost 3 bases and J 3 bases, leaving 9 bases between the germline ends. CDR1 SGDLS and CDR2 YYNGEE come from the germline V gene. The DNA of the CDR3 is TGTGCCAGCAGCGAGAGCGGCCACTATGGCTACACCTTC. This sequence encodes CASSESGHYGYTF.